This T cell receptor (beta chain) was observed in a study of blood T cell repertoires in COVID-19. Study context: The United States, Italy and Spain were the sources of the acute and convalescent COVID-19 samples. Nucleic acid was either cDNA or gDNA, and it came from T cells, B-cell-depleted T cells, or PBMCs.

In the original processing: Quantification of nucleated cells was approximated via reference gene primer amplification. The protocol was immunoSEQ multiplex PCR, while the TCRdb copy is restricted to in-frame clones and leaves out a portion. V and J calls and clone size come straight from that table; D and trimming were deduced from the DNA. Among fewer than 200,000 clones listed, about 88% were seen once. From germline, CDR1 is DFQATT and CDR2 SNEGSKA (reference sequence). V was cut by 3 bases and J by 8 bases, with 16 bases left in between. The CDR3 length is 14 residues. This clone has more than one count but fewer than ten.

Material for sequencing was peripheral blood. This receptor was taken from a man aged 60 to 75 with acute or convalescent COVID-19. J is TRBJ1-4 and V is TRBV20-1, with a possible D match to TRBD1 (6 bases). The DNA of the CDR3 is TGCAGTGCTAGTTACAGGGCGATGGGGGAAAAACTGTTTTTT. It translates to CSASYRAMGEKLFF.